This T cell receptor beta chain comes out of a study of blood T cell repertoires in COVID-19. Clones were sequenced by immunoSEQ multiplex PCR, and TCRdb holds only the in-frame ones, with some missing. There are roughly 150,000 clones in the sample; roughly 90% occur only once, and about 3% lies in the top ten. V lost 6 bases and J lost 3, with 6 bases in between. The CDR3 contains 12 residues. CDR1 and CDR2 (germline): MNHEY, SMNVEV (reference sequence). This clone was seen a single time. The chain couples TRBV27 to TRBJ1-5; D uncertain. The sequence was obtained from a man aged 55-75 years with acute or convalescent COVID-19. The sample was peripheral blood. The CDR3 nucleotides are TGTGCCAGCAGGAGGTTCAATCAGCCCCAGCATTTT. It translates to CASRRFNQPQHF.